This is a list of T cell receptor beta chains from one sample in a study of T-cell memory formation after mild COVID-19. TCRdb called the 5' RACE reads again in MiXCR, with one record for every CDR3 protein. The table has 92,000 or so distinct CDR3 sequences, about 14% seen once. The sequenced sample consisted of PBMCs or a T cell subset sorted from them (not recorded which). These receptors were obtained from a man younger than 35 who had mild COVID-19 (a few samples of this study predate the infection). Cell type and time point are not known. The CDR3 runs from the conserved cysteine through the conserved F or W. The order of the fields is CDR3 DNA, CDR3 protein, CDR3 length, D gene, clone size, V gene, J gene. A D gene is named only where the DNA matches it firmly. Not every row has a clone size; where given, it reads once, few, many or a size class.

cdr3_nt: TGTGCCAGCAGTGCGCTAGCGGGGGGCACAGATACGCAGTATTTT
cdr3_aa: CASSALAGGTDTQYF
cdr3_length: 15
d_call: TRBD2
clone_size: few
v_call: TRBV6-4
j_call: TRBJ2-3

cdr3_nt: TGTGCCAGCAGTTACTCAGGGGGCTGGCAGCCCCAGCATTTT
cdr3_aa: CASSYSGGWQPQHF
cdr3_length: 14
d_call: TRBD1
clone_size: few
v_call: TRBV6-5
j_call: TRBJ1-5

cdr3_nt: TGCAGCGGCGCGAGGGACATATCGCGTTCAGATACGCAGTATTTT
cdr3_aa: CSGARDISRSDTQYF
cdr3_length: 15
d_call: NA
clone_size: few
v_call: TRBV29-1
j_call: TRBJ2-3

cdr3_nt: TGTGCCAGCAGCTTAGGAAGCAATGAGCAGTTCTTC
cdr3_aa: CASSLGSNEQFF
cdr3_length: 12
d_call: NA
clone_size: many
v_call: TRBV11-2
j_call: TRBJ2-1

cdr3_nt: TGTGCCAGCAGTCGACTATCAGGGACAGCCACCTACGAGCAGTACTTC
cdr3_aa: CASSRLSGTATYEQYF
cdr3_length: 16
d_call: TRBD1
clone_size: few
v_call: TRBV6-2/TRBV6-3
j_call: TRBJ2-7

cdr3_nt: TGTGCCAGCAGTGGAACCTCAGGACAGGGGGACACCGGGGAGCTGTTTTTT
cdr3_aa: CASSGTSGQGDTGELFF
cdr3_length: 17
d_call: TRBD1
clone_size: NA
v_call: TRBV25-1
j_call: TRBJ2-2

cdr3_nt: TGTGCCAGCAGGGAGGGGGACGGCGACACCGGGGAGCTGTTTTTT
cdr3_aa: CASREGDGDTGELFF
cdr3_length: 15
d_call: NA
clone_size: few
v_call: TRBV5-6
j_call: TRBJ2-2

cdr3_nt: TGCGCCAGCAGCCAAGGGCTGGGGGGCAATCAGCCCCAGCATTTT
cdr3_aa: CASSQGLGGNQPQHF
cdr3_length: 15
d_call: NA
clone_size: NA
v_call: TRBV4-3
j_call: TRBJ1-5

cdr3_nt: TGTGCCAGCGGGACAGTTTCGGAGGGCTACACCTTC
cdr3_aa: CASGTVSEGYTF
cdr3_length: 12
d_call: TRBD1
clone_size: NA
v_call: TRBV25-1
j_call: TRBJ1-2

cdr3_nt: TGCAGCGCCTGGGGCGAGGACACTGAAGCTTTCTTT
cdr3_aa: CSAWGEDTEAFF
cdr3_length: 12
d_call: NA
clone_size: few
v_call: TRBV29-1
j_call: TRBJ1-1

cdr3_nt: TGTGCCAGCAGCCCCGACAGAGCAGGATATAGCAATCAGCCCCAGCATTTT
cdr3_aa: CASSPDRAGYSNQPQHF
cdr3_length: 17
d_call: NA
clone_size: NA
v_call: TRBV11-2
j_call: TRBJ1-5

cdr3_nt: TGTGCCATCAGGAGTAGCGGGGCCCACAATGAGCAGTTCTTC
cdr3_aa: CAIRSSGAHNEQFF
cdr3_length: 14
d_call: TRBD2
clone_size: few
v_call: TRBV10-3
j_call: TRBJ2-1

cdr3_nt: TGTGCCAGCAGCTACGGGACAGGGTATCACTATGGCTACACCTTC
cdr3_aa: CASSYGTGYHYGYTF
cdr3_length: 15
d_call: TRBD1
clone_size: NA
v_call: TRBV7-9
j_call: TRBJ1-2

cdr3_nt: TGTGCCAGCAGCGCCACAGGGGAGGCATTTTCACCCCTCCACTTT
cdr3_aa: CASSATGEAFSPLHF
cdr3_length: 15
d_call: TRBD1
clone_size: few
v_call: TRBV6-2/TRBV6-3
j_call: TRBJ1-6

cdr3_nt: TGTGCCAGCAGTTTATGGGGGGGCCCGAACTACAATGAGCAGTTCTTC
cdr3_aa: CASSLWGGPNYNEQFF
cdr3_length: 16
d_call: NA
clone_size: few
v_call: TRBV27
j_call: TRBJ2-1

cdr3_nt: TGTGCCAGCAGTCAACTCACAGGTGCGGATACGCAGTATTTT
cdr3_aa: CASSQLTGADTQYF
cdr3_length: 14
d_call: NA
clone_size: NA
v_call: TRBV6-6
j_call: TRBJ2-3

cdr3_nt: TGCGCCAGCAGCCAAGATTGGGGGGGAGTCCGTGAGCAGTTCTTC
cdr3_aa: CASSQDWGGVREQFF
cdr3_length: 15
d_call: TRBD2
clone_size: few
v_call: TRBV4-3
j_call: TRBJ2-1

cdr3_nt: TGTGCCAGCAGCTGGACTAGCGGGCGCTCAGATACGCAGTATTTT
cdr3_aa: CASSWTSGRSDTQYF
cdr3_length: 15
d_call: TRBD2
clone_size: NA
v_call: TRBV6-5
j_call: TRBJ2-3

cdr3_nt: TGTGCCAGTAGGGACCACCGTGGCTACACCTTC
cdr3_aa: CASRDHRGYTF
cdr3_length: 11
d_call: NA
clone_size: few
v_call: TRBV19
j_call: TRBJ1-2

cdr3_nt: TGCGCCAGCAGCGATTACACTTACAGCGGGAACCAAGAGACCCAGTACTTC
cdr3_aa: CASSDYTYSGNQETQYF
cdr3_length: 17
d_call: TRBD2
clone_size: few
v_call: TRBV5-1
j_call: TRBJ2-5

cdr3_nt: TGCGCCAGCAGCTTCCAACCCGGGACGGAATCTGGGGCCAACGTCCTGACTTTC
cdr3_aa: CASSFQPGTESGANVLTF
cdr3_length: 18
d_call: NA
clone_size: NA
v_call: TRBV5-1
j_call: TRBJ2-6

cdr3_nt: TGTGCCAGCGTCCCGCCCTCTGTTTTCTTC
cdr3_aa: CASVPPSVFF
cdr3_length: 10
d_call: NA
clone_size: few
v_call: TRBV12-3/TRBV12-4
j_call: TRBJ2-1

cdr3_nt: TGTGCCAGCAGCATTAGCGGACCGAGCTCCTACAATGAGCAGTTCTTC
cdr3_aa: CASSISGPSSYNEQFF
cdr3_length: 16
d_call: NA
clone_size: NA
v_call: TRBV28
j_call: TRBJ2-1

cdr3_nt: TGTGCCAGCAGTTTAGCTCTCCCTTTGGCAGATACGCAGTATTTT
cdr3_aa: CASSLALPLADTQYF
cdr3_length: 15
d_call: NA
clone_size: NA
v_call: TRBV27
j_call: TRBJ2-3

cdr3_nt: TGCGCCAGCAGGGGACGGGGACTATTGGACTATGGCTACACCTTC
cdr3_aa: CASRGRGLLDYGYTF
cdr3_length: 15
d_call: NA
clone_size: NA
v_call: TRBV5-1
j_call: TRBJ1-2

cdr3_nt: TGTGCCAGCAGCATTACCGGGACATTCTACTCTGGAAACACCATATATTTT
cdr3_aa: CASSITGTFYSGNTIYF
cdr3_length: 17
d_call: NA
clone_size: NA
v_call: TRBV7-6
j_call: TRBJ1-3

cdr3_nt: TGTGCCAGCAGCACCGGCACCGGGGAGCTGTTTTTT
cdr3_aa: CASSTGTGELFF
cdr3_length: 12
d_call: NA
clone_size: NA
v_call: TRBV12-3/TRBV12-4
j_call: TRBJ2-2

cdr3_nt: TGTGCCAGCAGTTCCCGTGGGGCCAGTGAAGCTTTCTTT
cdr3_aa: CASSSRGASEAFF
cdr3_length: 13
d_call: NA
clone_size: few
v_call: TRBV12-3/TRBV12-4
j_call: TRBJ1-1

cdr3_nt: TGTGCCAGCAGCCTCTCGTCCGGGACAGGGGATGGCTACACCTTC
cdr3_aa: CASSLSSGTGDGYTF
cdr3_length: 15
d_call: TRBD1
clone_size: few
v_call: TRBV6-5
j_call: TRBJ1-2

cdr3_nt: TGCAGCGTTGAACGGGGGTGGAGGACTGAAGCTTTCTTT
cdr3_aa: CSVERGWRTEAFF
cdr3_length: 13
d_call: NA
clone_size: few
v_call: TRBV29-1
j_call: TRBJ1-1

cdr3_nt: TGTGCCAGCAGCTCCAGAGGGGGGCCTTACAATGAGCAGTTCTTC
cdr3_aa: CASSSRGGPYNEQFF
cdr3_length: 15
d_call: NA
clone_size: few
v_call: TRBV7-2
j_call: TRBJ2-1

cdr3_nt: TGTGCCAGCAGCCAAGATCATCCCCAGTCCGAGCAGTACTTC
cdr3_aa: CASSQDHPQSEQYF
cdr3_length: 14
d_call: NA
clone_size: few
v_call: TRBV4-2
j_call: TRBJ2-7

cdr3_nt: TGCGCCAGCAGATACGGACGGAACCAAGAGACCCAGTACTTC
cdr3_aa: CASRYGRNQETQYF
cdr3_length: 14
d_call: NA
clone_size: NA
v_call: TRBV10-2
j_call: TRBJ2-5

cdr3_nt: TGTGCCAGCAGCTCCTCTGAGCGGGGGGTTTGGTATGAGCAGTTCTTC
cdr3_aa: CASSSSERGVWYEQFF
cdr3_length: 16
d_call: TRBD2
clone_size: NA
v_call: TRBV7-9
j_call: TRBJ2-1

cdr3_nt: TGTGCCAGCAGTTATCTAGGGATCTACAATGAGCAGTTCTTC
cdr3_aa: CASSYLGIYNEQFF
cdr3_length: 14
d_call: NA
clone_size: NA
v_call: TRBV6-5
j_call: TRBJ2-1

cdr3_nt: TGTGCCAGCAGCCGTTTGCCGGGACACTTCTTC
cdr3_aa: CASSRLPGHFF
cdr3_length: 11
d_call: NA
clone_size: NA
v_call: TRBV7-9
j_call: TRBJ2-1

cdr3_nt: TGTGCCAGTAGTATAACCCCGAGCGGGGCGAACAATGAGCAGTTCTTC
cdr3_aa: CASSITPSGANNEQFF
cdr3_length: 16
d_call: TRBD2
clone_size: few
v_call: TRBV19
j_call: TRBJ2-1

cdr3_nt: TGTGCCAGCAGCCAGGGGCCCTCTCGCGGGGTACACACAGATACGCAGTATTTT
cdr3_aa: CASSQGPSRGVHTDTQYF
cdr3_length: 18
d_call: NA
clone_size: few
v_call: TRBV14
j_call: TRBJ2-3

cdr3_nt: TGTGCCAGCAGCCACAGGATGGATGGTTACACTGAAGCTTTCTTT
cdr3_aa: CASSHRMDGYTEAFF
cdr3_length: 15
d_call: NA
clone_size: few
v_call: TRBV7-2
j_call: TRBJ1-1

cdr3_nt: TGTGCCAGCAGCCAAGGCCGGGCCGGTAATGAAAAACTGTTTTTT
cdr3_aa: CASSQGRAGNEKLFF
cdr3_length: 15
d_call: NA
clone_size: few
v_call: TRBV14
j_call: TRBJ1-4